One T cell receptor beta chain is described in this entry. This clonotype occurred a few times. Its antigen is unknown. The conserved phenylalanine or tryptophan is not found at the CDR3 terminus, so this likely reflects a read error. The limits of the CDR3 on the DNA are not certain, so only TCRdb's listed CDR3 is given. The record originates from a study of T cell repertoires in cytomegalovirus infection (dated by TCRdb to the late 2010s). A note on the overall study: The peptide stimulations were aimed at well-studied HLA-B-restricted epitopes as well as recently identified HLA-C-restricted CMV epitopes, whose presentation resists viral immunomodulation. The HLA type of each donor mattered for the analysis, because public TCR beta signatures pointed to carriage of CMV infection along with the matching HLA type.

TCRdb records Illumina HiSeq 1500 as the sequencer. TCRdb applied fastp at Q25 and MiXCR to the public reads, then kept only in-frame beta chains. CDR3 protein sequences are deduplicated, and each keeps its most common genes and DNA. Recorded for this sample are about 830,000 distinct CDR3 sequences; about 31% of them occurred a single time. The biggest ten clones account for around 12% of the sample. CDR1 is given as SNHLY and CDR2 as FYNNEI, both from the germline V gene. The CDR3 spans 9 residues, counting both ends. Paper-wide results and their limitations: Carriers of CMV infection plus the relevant HLA type were discriminated by the cumulative frequency of public TCR beta family members in the study cohort and in an independent approximately 340-donor cohort. The ex vivo response was dominated by HLA-C-restricted CMV-specific TCR beta clonotypes, which also provided the single most frequent clonotype in two of eight donors.

The treatment or condition label here, explained by the study, means: in vitro stimulation with specific CMV peptide epitopes to enrich CMV-specific T cells. The chain employs TRBV2 and TRBJ2-1; the table's D gene call, TRBD1, was not cross checked with the DNA. This material consisted of cultured CD8+ T cells from PBMCs, taken from culture after CMV antigen stimulation. The source of this sequence is a human donor in good health (CMV status not recorded). Some clones in this sample may be carry-over from other donors' samples. The CDR3 reads as follows: CASRGPDCY.